Listed here is a single T cell receptor beta chain. Its antigen is still unknown. The data were taken from a study of OX40 agonist ivuxolimab in advanced cancers. Study-level background: Allowance was made for prior anti-PD-1, anti-PD-L1 or anti-CTLA-4 therapy, and approximately 41% had some.

The CDR3 contains 15 residues. Germline CDR1 reads MNHEY; CDR2 reads SMNVEV (reference sequence). V shed 10 bases and J 5 bases; nucleotides not matched to a gene: 14. Whole-study findings and limits: Researchers report that CD8+ T cells had, on average, more expanded clones than CD4+.

Repertoires were generated with immunoSEQ multiplex PCR, while TCRdb's copy carries only in-frame clones and drops some. The data hold around 19,000 clones, with over 70% observed a single time. The sequencing here drew on CD4+ or CD8+ T cells sorted from blood, taken in a trial of the OX40 agonist ivuxolimab. V and J are TRBV27 and TRBJ2-1, with 7 bases identical to TRBD1. This receptor was taken from an adult with an advanced solid tumor such as melanoma, head and neck, liver or kidney cancer. This CDR3 is CAIWRRGQRNNEQFF. In nucleotides, the CDR3 is TGTGCCATCTGGCGCCGGGGACAGCGCAACAATGAGCAGTTCTTC.